The 28 T cell receptor beta chains below were found in one sample sequenced in a study of blood T cell repertoires in COVID-19. The data were produced by immunoSEQ multiplex PCR, yet TCRdb's version contains in-frame clones alone and is incomplete. Of over 45,000 clones in the sample, 80% to 85% were seen once. Sequencing was performed on peripheral blood. The receptors come from a man between 65 and 85 years old with acute or convalescent COVID-19.

This chain joins TRBV27 and TRBJ2-1, with 8 bases aligning to TRBD1. The CDR3 is 17 amino acids. The V gene's germline CDR1 is MNHEY and CDR2 SMNVEV (reference sequence). Trimming removed 6 bases from V and 2 bases from J; junction bases left unmatched: 12. The CDR3 nucleotides read TGTGCCAGCAGCCCAGGGTCCAGGGGGCTAACCTACAATGAGCAGTTCTTC. Protein sequence: CASSPGSRGLTYNEQFF.

The V gene is TRBV20-1, the J gene TRBJ1-5; no clear D. The length of the CDR3 is 15 residues. The V and J ends lost 3 bases and 0 bases respectively, with 12 bases between them. In germline, CDR1 is DFQATT, CDR2 SNEGSKA (reference sequence). The CDR3 region has the DNA TGCAGTGCTAGTTTGGGCATTCTTAGCAATCAGCCCCAGCATTTT. Encoded protein: CSASLGILSNQPQHF.

This rearrangement joins TRBV6-2 or TRBV6-3 to TRBJ1-1, with D uncertain. The germline V gene has CDR1 MNHEY and CDR2 SVGEGT. The CDR3 runs to 15 residues. Trimming took 0 bases from V and 1 from J, leaving 9 bases between them. The CDR3 bases are TGTGCCAGCAGTTACTCGATCGGAGCGAACACTGAAGCTTTCTTT. This encodes CASSYSIGANTEAFF.

In this sample, this clone turned up a few times. The chain joins TRBV19 to TRBJ1-6, with a possible D match to TRBD1 (6 bases). Trimming pared 5 bases from V and 7 bases from J, leaving 15 bases between. The CDR3 has 15 residues. CDR1 LNHDA and CDR2 SQIVND come from the germline V gene (reference sequence). Here the CDR3 reads CASSPRTVHNSPLHF. DNA of the CDR3: TGTGCCAGTAGTCCCCGGACAGTTCACAATTCACCCCTCCACTTT.

CDR3 residues: CSVEANAGGTEAFF. The CDR3 DNA reads TGCAGCGTTGAAGCAAACGCAGGGGGCACTGAAGCTTTCTTT. The V and J genes are TRBV29-1 and TRBJ1-1; 7 nucleotides agree with TRBD1. The CDR3 loop spans 14 amino acids. V lost 1 base, J lost 4 bases, and 6 bases stayed unmatched. From germline, CDR1 is SQVTM and CDR2 ANQGSEA.

In its sample, this clone was seen a few times. The rearrangement links TRBV6-1 to TRBJ2-7; TRBD1 is a possible D gene (5 bases). The germline V and J ends were trimmed by 1 base and 2 bases, with 9 bases remaining between them. The CDR3 is made up of 14 amino acids. CDR1 is MNHNS, CDR2 SASEGT, per germline. The chain's CDR3 is CASSEEAQAYEQYF. DNA of the CDR3: TGTGCCAGCAGTGAAGAGGCACAGGCCTACGAGCAGTACTTC.

This chain connects TRBV6-5 to TRBJ1-5; 7 nucleotides line up with TRBD1. Germline V gives CDR1 MNHEY, CDR2 SVGAGI. Unmatched junction bases numbered 9, after V lost 7 bases and J lost 3 bases. The CDR3 spans 15 residues. The CDR3 region has the DNA TGTGCCAGCAAAGAGACAGGGATTTACAATCAGCCCCAGCATTTT. It is translated as CASKETGIYNQPQHF.

The chain combines TRBV6-5 with TRBJ1-4; D unresolved. The length of the CDR3 is 13 residues. V lost 5 bases and J 3 bases, leaving 7 bases between the germline ends. CDR1 is MNHEY, CDR2 SVGAGI, per germline. The CDR3 reads CASSTRANEKLFF. The CDR3 bases are TGTGCCAGCAGTACGCGCGCTAATGAAAAACTGTTTTTT.

The V gene is TRBV5-4, the J gene TRBJ1-2; TRBD1 matches at 7 bases. From germline, CDR1 is SGHNT and CDR2 YYREEE (reference sequence). With V trimmed by 4 bases and J by 7 bases, 19 bases remained unmatched. The CDR3 length is 17 residues. The CDR3 here is CASSRGGRGASDFGYTF. As DNA, the CDR3 is TGTGCCAGCAGCCGTGGGGGCAGGGGGGCCTCCGATTTTGGCTACACCTTC.

There are a few counts of this clone. V gene TRBV5-1 combines with J gene TRBJ2-1; 7 bases map to TRBD1. The trim removed 0 bases at V and 4 bases at J, leaving 10 bases unmatched. Germline V gene sequence: CDR1 SGHRS, CDR2 YFSETQ. This CDR3 comprises 17 residues. This CDR3 reads CASSLASGTDPYNEQFF. The CDR3 bases are TGCGCCAGCAGCTTGGCCTCCGGGACAGACCCTTACAATGAGCAGTTCTTC.

The CDR3 bases are TGTGCCTGGAGCGTTCGGTGGGGGGTGGAGACCCAGTACTTC. It specifies CAWSVRWGVETQYF. This rearrangement joins TRBV30 to TRBJ2-5, with D tentatively TRBD2 (6 bases). CDR3 length: 14 residues. The V end lost 3 bases, the J end lost 5 bases, and 16 bases lay between the germline ends. Germline lookup yields CDR1 GTSNPN and CDR2 SVGIG (reference sequence).

By its share, this clone is medium-sized. V gene TRBV2 combines with J gene TRBJ1-5; 10 bases agree with TRBD1. V was clipped by 6 bases and J by 7 bases; unmatched bases: 9. Per the germline V gene, CDR1 is SNHLY and CDR2 is FYNNEI. This CDR3 has 15 amino acids. CDR3 amino acids: CASSQTGGSGQPQHF. The CDR3 region has the DNA TGTGCCAGCAGCCAGACAGGGGGCTCGGGACAGCCCCAGCATTTT. The variable domain in full, with the rest retrieved from reference TRBV2 and TRBJ1-5, is EPEVTQTPSHQVTQMGQEVILRCVPISNHLYFYWYRQILGQKVEFLVSFYNNEISEKSEIFDDQFSVERPDGSNFTLKIRSTKLEDSAMYFCASSQTGGSGQPQHFGDGTRLSIL.

This clone turned up a few times. This sequence joins TRBV11-2 and TRBJ1-1; D is undetermined. Germline assignment: CDR1 SGHAT and CDR2 FQNNGV. CDR3 length: 14 amino acids. Trimming removed 1 base from V and 3 bases from J, with 9 bases in between. This CDR3 is CASSLVSRDTEAFF. The CDR3 bases are TGTGCCAGCAGCTTAGTATCGAGGGACACTGAAGCTTTCTTT.

This clone was observed a handful of times. The chain combines TRBV30 with TRBJ2-3; D may be TRBD2 (6 bases). This CDR3 contains 14 residues. The V and J ends lost 7 bases and 1 base respectively, with 15 bases between them. CDR1 and CDR2 from the germline V gene are GTSNPN and SVGIG (reference sequence). DNA of the CDR3: TGTGCCTTAGACCTCTGGGAGGGCACAGATACGCAGTATTTT. Translated, it gives CALDLWEGTDTQYF.

The CDR3 nucleotides read TGTGCCAGCAGCGCGGAGGGGGGGAACGCTTTCTTT. Protein: CASSAEGGNAFF. V is TRBV9 and J is TRBJ1-1; tentative D call: TRBD1 (6 bases). The CDR3 runs to 12 residues. Between the trimmed V and J ends, which lost 3 bases and 11 bases, there was a span of 14 bases. Germline values: CDR1 SGDLS, CDR2 YYNGEE.

The chain has TRBV6-5 and TRBJ2-1; a possible D gene is TRBD2 (5 bases). Trimming removed 5 bases from V and 6 bases from J, with 17 bases in between. This CDR3 spans 15 amino acids. Germline values: CDR1 MNHEY, CDR2 SVGAGI. The CDR3 loop reads CASSRLAGEGNEQFF. CDR3 in DNA: TGTGCCAGCAGTAGGTTGGCAGGCGAGGGCAATGAGCAGTTCTTC.

This sequence joins TRBV7-8 and TRBJ2-6, with D possibly being TRBD2 (6 bases). V shed 0 bases and J shed 3 bases, with 6 bases lying between them. This CDR3 is 15 amino acids long. Germline CDR1 is SGHVS and CDR2 is FQNEAQ. As DNA, the CDR3 is TGTGCCAGCAGCTTAGCGGGGGGTGGGGCCAACGTCCTGACTTTC. Amino acids: CASSLAGGGANVLTF.

This chain connects TRBV9 to TRBJ1-6, with D perhaps TRBD1 (5 bases). CDR1 and CDR2 from the germline V gene are SGDLS and YYNGEE. The CDR3 has 18 amino acids. The V end lost 0 bases, the J end lost 1 base, and 14 bases lay between the germline ends. The CDR3 sequence is CASSVGTGGGSYNSPLHF. In DNA form, the CDR3 reads TGTGCCAGCAGCGTAGGCACGGGGGGAGGGTCCTATAATTCACCCCTCCACTTT.

The rearrangement uses TRBV11-3 and TRBJ1-1, with 7 positions matching TRBD1. The CDR3 covers 16 residues. V dropped 1 base and J dropped 1; count of bases not matched to a gene: 6. Germline V gives CDR1 SGHNT, CDR2 YENEEA. For the CDR3, the DNA is TGTGCCAGCAGCTTAGCGGGACAGCGACCGAACACTGAAGCTTTCTTT. Amino acids: CASSLAGQRPNTEAFF.

The chain is built from TRBV28 and TRBJ1-1, with TRBD1 identical over 9 bases. V trimming: 10 bases; J trimming: 4 bases; junction bases outside the gene matches: 7. Germline V gives CDR1 MDHEN, CDR2 SYDVKM. The CDR3 runs to 13 residues. CDR3 loop: CATHRGRGTEAFF. In DNA, the CDR3 is TGTGCCACCCACAGGGGGCGCGGCACTGAAGCTTTCTTT.

The chain joins TRBV3-1 (or the pseudogene TRBV3-2) to TRBJ1-2; D is uncertain. Trimming took 1 base from V and 6 from J, leaving 6 bases between them. CDR3 size: 12 residues. From germline, CDR1 is LGHDT and CDR2 YNNKEL (reference sequence). CDR3 sequence: CASSQAVNGYTF. CDR3 sequence (DNA): TGTGCCAGCAGCCAAGCAGTAAATGGCTACACCTTC.

The chain carries TRBV9 and TRBJ2-5, with TRBD1 matching 9 bases. The trim removed 4 bases at V and 5 bases at J, leaving 3 bases unmatched. Germline loops: CDR1 SGDLS, CDR2 YYNGEE. CDR3 length: 13 residues. The CDR3 sequence: CASSRDRAETQYF. The CDR3 DNA follows: TGTGCCAGCAGCAGGGACAGGGCTGAGACCCAGTACTTC.

This chain uses TRBV18 with TRBJ1-2, with TRBD1 as a possible D gene (6 bases). The V end was cut by 1 base, the J end by 6 bases, with 15 bases between. This CDR3 comprises 15 residues. The germline V gene encodes CDR1 KGHSH and CDR2 LQKENI. The CDR3, as DNA: TGTGCCAGCTCACCACGGCGGGGGGCGATCGATGGCTACACCTTC. Translated, it gives CASSPRRGAIDGYTF.

The chain couples TRBV2 to TRBJ1-5; D gene ambiguous. The CDR3 consists of 14 residues. Trimming took 6 bases from V and 9 from J, leaving 18 bases between them. Germline lookup yields CDR1 SNHLY and CDR2 FYNNEI. The CDR3 is CASSPTGMVLPQHF. DNA of the CDR3: TGTGCCAGCAGCCCAACGGGTATGGTTTTGCCCCAGCATTTT.

V gene TRBV12-3 or TRBV12-4 combines with J gene TRBJ2-5, with TRBD1 as a possible D gene (5 bases). V lost 1 base and J 5 bases, leaving 8 bases between the germline ends. The CDR3 is made up of 13 amino acids. CDR3 DNA: TGTGCCAGCAGTTTAGAGGGGCGGGAGACCCAGTACTTC. Translating it yields CASSLEGRETQYF.

Notes on this clone: It may be a read error: a sequence one base away is much more abundant. V and J are TRBV6-5 and TRBJ2-2; D is undetermined. In germline, CDR1 is MNHEY, CDR2 SVGAGI. Between the trimmed V and J ends, which lost 8 bases and 1 base, there was a span of 8 bases. The CDR3 sequence is 13 residues long. The CDR3 sequence: CASGERNTGELFF. DNA of the CDR3: TGTGCCAGCGGAGAGAGGAACACCGGGGAGCTGTTTTTT.

The chain has TRBV5-4 and TRBJ2-2; 7 bases fit TRBD1. Germline loops: CDR1 SGHNT, CDR2 YYREEE (reference sequence). Germline trimming cut 2 bases from V and 6 bases from J; bases unmatched to any gene: 7. This CDR3 region has 15 residues. The CDR3 sequence is CASSFIDRDSGELFF. The DNA of the CDR3 is TGTGCCAGCAGCTTCATTGACAGGGATTCCGGGGAGCTGTTTTTT.

The rearrangement uses TRBV5-1 and TRBJ2-2, with a weak D call TRBD1 (6 bases). The CDR3 spans 15 residues. Germline CDR1 is SGHRS and CDR2 is YFSETQ. V shed 0 bases and J shed 4 bases, with 10 bases lying between them. The CDR3 DNA follows: TGCGCCAGCAGCTTGGGGCAGGGGAGCACCGGGGAGCTGTTTTTT. Translated, it gives CASSLGQGSTGELFF.